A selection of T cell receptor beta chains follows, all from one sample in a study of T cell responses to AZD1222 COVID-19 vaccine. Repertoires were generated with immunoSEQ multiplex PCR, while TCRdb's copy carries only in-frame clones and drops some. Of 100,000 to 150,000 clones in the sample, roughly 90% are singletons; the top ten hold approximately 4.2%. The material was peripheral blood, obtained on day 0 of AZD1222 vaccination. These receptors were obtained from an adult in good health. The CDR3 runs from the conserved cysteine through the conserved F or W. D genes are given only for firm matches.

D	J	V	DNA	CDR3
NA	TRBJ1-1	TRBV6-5	TGTGCCACGGGGACGTCCGCTGAAGCTTTCTTT	CATGTSAEAFF
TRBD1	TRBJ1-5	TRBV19	TGTGCCAGTAGCATGTTGACAGGGGGTTATAGCAATCAGCCCCAGCATTTT	CASSMLTGGYSNQPQHF
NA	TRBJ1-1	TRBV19	TGTGCCAGCGAGGGGTGGTTGAACACTGAAGCTTTCTTT	CASEGWLNTEAFF
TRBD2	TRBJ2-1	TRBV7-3	TGTGCCAGCAGCTTAGTAGCGGGAGTTGGAAATGAGCAGTTCTTC	CASSLVAGVGNEQFF
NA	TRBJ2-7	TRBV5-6	TGTGCCAGCAGCTTGGGAGCCTACGAGCAGTACTTC	CASSLGAYEQYF
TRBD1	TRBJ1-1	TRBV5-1	TGCGCCAGCAGAGAAACAGGGGGCGGTAGGAACACTGAAGCTTTCTTT	CASRETGGGRNTEAFF
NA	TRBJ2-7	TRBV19	TGTGCCAGTAGTATAACCTTAATCACGTCCTACGAGCAGTACTTC	CASSITLITSYEQYF
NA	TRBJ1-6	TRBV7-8	TGTGCCAGCAGCTTAGTCGGTACGGGGGCCGGGTCACCCCTCCACTTT	CASSLVGTGAGSPLHF
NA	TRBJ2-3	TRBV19	TGTGCCAGTAGTCGGGAACACTTCTATAGCACAGATACGCAGTATTTT	CASSREHFYSTDTQYF
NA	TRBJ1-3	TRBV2	TGTGCCAGCTCCCTAGACTCTGGAAACACCATATATTTT	CASSLDSGNTIYF
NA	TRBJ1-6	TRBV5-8	TGTGCCAGCAGCGTGATGGCACCCCTCCACTTT	CASSVMAPLHF
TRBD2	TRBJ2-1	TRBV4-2	TGTGCCAGCAGCCACGGACCTAGCGGGGGCCGCTACAATGAGCAGTTCTTC	CASSHGPSGGRYNEQFF
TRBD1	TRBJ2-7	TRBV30	TGTGCCTGGAGTGTATATCGTCGACAGGGAGCCGGGCAGTACTTC	CAWSVYRRQGAGQYF
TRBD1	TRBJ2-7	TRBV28	TGTGCCGGCAGTTTCACCGGGACAGGGTTCGAGCAGTACTTC	CAGSFTGTGFEQYF
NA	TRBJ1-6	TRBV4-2	TGTGCCAGCAGCCAAGACCTTCCGGCGGGTATCTATAATTCACCCCTCCACTTT	CASSQDLPAGIYNSPLHF
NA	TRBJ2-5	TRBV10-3	TGTGCCATCAGTCGGACAGAAGAGACCCAGTACTTC	CAISRTEETQYF
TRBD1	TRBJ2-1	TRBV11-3	TGTGCCAGCAGCCCCACCGGGACAGTGGAAGGCAATGAGCAGTTCTTC	CASSPTGTVEGNEQFF
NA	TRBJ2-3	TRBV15	TGTGCCACCAGCAGAGCAGGAGCGGGCTTAACAGATACGCAGTATTTT	CATSRAGAGLTDTQYF
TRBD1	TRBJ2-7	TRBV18	TGTGCCAGCTCACTACCGGGACAGGGGTCCGTCGAGCAGTACTTC	CASSLPGQGSVEQYF
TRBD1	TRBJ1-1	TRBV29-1	TGCAGCGTCGACACGACAGGGGAGAAATTCTTT	CSVDTTGEKFF
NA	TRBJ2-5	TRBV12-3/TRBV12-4	TGTGCCAGCAGCCGGGACGGCGGGGAGACCCAGTACTTC	CASSRDGGETQYF
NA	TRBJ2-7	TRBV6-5	TGTGCCAGCAGGCAATTGGCCATCCACGAGCAGTACTTC	CASRQLAIHEQYF
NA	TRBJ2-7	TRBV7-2	TGTGCCAGCAGCTTATCAGGCTCCTACGAGCAGTACTTC	CASSLSGSYEQYF
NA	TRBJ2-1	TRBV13	TGTGCCAGCAGCTTCACAGGGCAAGCGGGCAATGAGCAGTTCTTC	CASSFTGQAGNEQFF
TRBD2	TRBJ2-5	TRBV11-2	TGTGCCAGCAGCTTGCGGGGGTCCGGGGACCAGTACTTC	CASSLRGSGDQYF
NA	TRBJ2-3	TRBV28	TGTGCCAGCAGCCCTTCGGAAACAGATACGCAGTATTTT	CASSPSETDTQYF
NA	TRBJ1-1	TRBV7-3	TGTGCCAGCAGCTTCGTGGGGGACACTGAAGCTTTCTTT	CASSFVGDTEAFF
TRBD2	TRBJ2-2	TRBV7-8	TGTGCCAGCAGCTTGAAGCGGGGGGGCAGCACCGGGGAGCTGTTTTTT	CASSLKRGGSTGELFF
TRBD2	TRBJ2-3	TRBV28	TGTGCCAGCAGTACCGGACTAGCGGGGAAAGGTGGTACGCAGTATTTT	CASSTGLAGKGGTQYF